The 12 T cell receptor beta chains listed next were all sequenced from one sample in a study of blood T cell repertoires in COVID-19. This table comes from immunoSEQ multiplex PCR, and its TCRdb copy is limited to in-frame clones, with some not included. The sample yields about 220,000 clones, 80% to 90% seen once. The source material was peripheral blood. Receptors were obtained from an older woman with acute or convalescent COVID-19.

The V call is TRBV7-2, the J call TRBJ2-5; D possibly corresponds to TRBD2 (5 bases). V lost 4 bases and J lost 5, with 17 bases in between. This CDR3 is 15 amino acids long. In germline, CDR1 is SGHTA, CDR2 FQGNSA. CDR3 bases: TGTGCCAGCAGCTATAAACTAGTGAATCCCGAGACCCAGTACTTC. It is translated as CASSYKLVNPETQYF.

The chain is built from TRBV7-9 and TRBJ2-5; TRBD2 matches at 11 bases. Germline lookup yields CDR1 SEHNR and CDR2 FQNEAQ (reference sequence). The ends lost 5 bases at V and 1 base at J; junction bases unmatched: 6. The CDR3 is made up of 16 amino acids. This chain's CDR3 is CASSDTSGGLQETQYF. The CDR3, as DNA: TGTGCCAGCAGCGATACTAGCGGGGGTCTCCAAGAGACCCAGTACTTC.

J is TRBJ2-2 and V is TRBV6-4; no reliable D call. CDR1 and CDR2 (germline): MRHNA, SNTAGT. CDR3 length: 12 residues. V lost 8 bases to trimming and J lost 4 bases, with 8 bases between them. The CDR3 DNA reads TGTGCCAGCCAGTCTCTCACCGGGGAGCTGTTTTTT. This codes for CASQSLTGELFF.

The rearrangement links TRBV10-2 to TRBJ2-2; TRBD1 aligns across 9 bases. The CDR3 has 16 amino acids. The trim removed 7 bases at V and 2 bases at J, leaving 8 bases unmatched. Germline values: CDR1 WSHSY, CDR2 SAAADI. The CDR3 DNA reads TGCGCCAGCAACCGGGACAGGGAATATAACACCGGGGAGCTGTTTTTT. Amino acid sequence: CASNRDREYNTGELFF.

This clone was counted a few times. The chain has TRBV5-1 and TRBJ1-2; 7 nucleotides align to TRBD1. V dropped 0 bases and J dropped 6; count of bases not matched to a gene: 5. The CDR3 runs to 14 residues. Germline V gene data show CDR1 as SGHRS and CDR2 as YFSETQ. The CDR3 loop is CASSLADRVHGYTF. CDR3 nucleotides: TGCGCCAGCAGCTTGGCCGACAGGGTTCATGGCTACACCTTC.

The chain links TRBV5-6 to TRBJ2-1; 7 bases fit TRBD1. The CDR3 loop spans 17 amino acids. Germline CDR1 reads SGHDT; CDR2 reads YYEEEE. The V gene end was trimmed by 1 base and the J gene end by 8 bases; junction bases not matched to a gene: 15. The chain's CDR3 is CASSLYGSRGILYEQFF. Here the CDR3 DNA reads TGTGCCAGCAGCTTGTACGGGTCCAGGGGGATTTTATATGAGCAGTTCTTC.

J is TRBJ2-1 and V is TRBV10-3; TRBD1 matches 10 bases. Germline CDR1 and CDR2: ENHRY and SYGVKD. J gave up 4 bases and V 5 bases, and 2 bases lay outside the gene matches. The CDR3 length is 14 residues. This chain's CDR3 is CAISTGQGYNEQFF. CDR3 nucleotide sequence: TGTGCCATCAGTACGGGACAGGGGTACAATGAGCAGTTCTTC.

This clone is a singleton in its sample. The rearrangement uses TRBV4-3 and TRBJ1-5; 7 bases agree with TRBD1. Losses at the gene ends were 6 bases for V and 0 bases for J; bases not matched to a gene: 8. Germline V gene sequence: CDR1 LGHNA, CDR2 YSLEER. The CDR3 covers 16 residues. The CDR3 DNA reads as TGCGCCAGCAGTCAGGACAGGACGTATAGCAATCAGCCCCAGCATTTT. Amino acids: CASSQDRTYSNQPQHF.

The chain is built from TRBV6-2 or TRBV6-3 and TRBJ1-2; 7 bases line up with TRBD1. V lost 5 bases and J lost 3; bases outside the gene matches: 3. Per germline, CDR1 MNHEY and CDR2 SVGEGT. The length of the CDR3 is 13 residues. CDR3: CASSPGTDYGYTF. The CDR3 bases are TGTGCCAGCAGTCCCGGGACAGACTATGGCTACACCTTC.

The chain uses TRBV19 and TRBJ2-3; possibly TRBD2 for D (6 bases). The germline CDR1 and CDR2 sequences are LNHDA and SQIVND (reference sequence). V shed 7 bases and J shed 2 bases, with 13 bases lying between them. CDR3 size: 14 residues. The CDR3 protein is CASMRDSYTDTQYF. The CDR3 nucleotides are TGTGCCAGTATGCGGGACTCCTACACAGATACGCAGTATTTT. Using reference TRBV19 and TRBJ2-3 for the parts outside the CDR3, the full variable domain is DGGITQSPKYLFRKEGQNVTLSCEQNLNHDAMYWYRQDPGQGLRLIYYSQIVNDFQKGDIAEGYSVSREKKESFPLTVTSAQKNPTAFYLCASMRDSYTDTQYFGPGTRLTVL.

This clone was counted once. The V call is TRBV7-2, the J call TRBJ2-1, with 12 bases fitting TRBD2. V lost 0 bases and J lost 7; bases outside the gene matches: 1. The CDR3 covers 15 residues. The germline CDR1 and CDR2 sequences are SGHTA and FQGNSA. The CDR3 spells CASSLAGTSGNEQFF. DNA of the CDR3: TGTGCCAGCAGCTTAGCTGGGACTAGCGGGAATGAGCAGTTCTTC.

The CDR3 region has the DNA TGTGCCAGCAGCCTTTTACCCACAGGGACCACTGAAGCTTTCTTT. Translation gives CASSLLPTGTTEAFF. V and J are TRBV9 and TRBJ1-1; TRBD1 might be the D (6 bases). CDR3 length equals 15 residues. V was clipped by 4 bases and J by 4 bases, with 17 bases between them. Germline CDR1 reads SGDLS; CDR2 reads YYNGEE. Filled out from reference TRBV9 and TRBJ1-1, the complete variable domain reads DSGVTQTPKHLITATGQRVTLRCSPRSGDLSVYWYQQSLDQGLQFLIQYYNGEERAKGNILERFSAQQFPDLHSELNLSSLELGDSALYFCASSLLPTGTTEAFFGQGTRLTVV.